These 2 T cell receptor beta chains came from one sample sequenced in a study of cytomegalovirus exposure and HLA in healthy donors. A multiplex PCR was run with 60 Vbeta primers and 13 Jbeta primers. Here immunoSEQ multiplex PCR was the method, and the copy in TCRdb shows in-frame clones only, minus some. Among roughly 100,000 clones listed, 69% were seen once. Sample: PBMCs. The receptors stem from a man younger than 45 in good health and CMV-seronegative.

This clone occurred once. V usage is TRBV12-5 and J usage is TRBJ2-1; TRBD2 matches at 11 bases. Looked up from germline, CDR1 is LGHNT and CDR2 is FRNRAP. The CDR3 runs to 18 residues. With 4 bases clipped from V and 3 bases from J, the junction kept 11 bases outside the gene matches. As DNA, the CDR3 is TGTGCTAGTGGTTCCCAAAACGTAGCGGGAGGGATCTACAATGAGCAGTTCTTC. It encodes CASGSQNVAGGIYNEQFF.

A note on this clone: At one end the junction does not follow the germline gene, possibly because of a read error. The rearrangement links TRBV7-3 to TRBJ2-7; 7 nucleotides match TRBD2. This CDR3 is built from 12 residues. Germline V CDR1 and CDR2: SGHTA, FQGTGA. Here the CDR3 reads CASSSGGYGQYF. CDR3 DNA sequence: TGTGCCAGCAGCTCGGGAGGCTACGGGCAGTACTTC.